The 8 T cell receptor beta chains listed next were all sequenced from one sample in a study of human T cells and chemical hapten exposure. TCRdb reprocessed the RACE reads via MiXCR and lists one record per CDR3 protein. The sample lists 95,000 to 150,000 distinct CDR3 sequences, about 14% occurring once. This sample's time point: pre-sensitization, week 0. Treatment indicated: therapeutic diphenylcyclopropenone sensitization with weekly scalp DPC. The sample consisted of whole blood, taken in connection with sensitization to the hapten diphenylcyclopropenone (DPC). The source is a woman under 30 with alopecia areata. Some clones in this sample may be carry-over from other donors' samples.

This clonotype came up many times. The chain carries TRBV28 and TRBJ2-3; 7 nucleotides align to TRBD1. Germline V gene sequence: CDR1 MDHEN, CDR2 SYDVKM. CDR3 length: 12 amino acids. V was clipped by 5 bases and J by 8 bases; unmatched bases: 4. The CDR3 sequence: CASSPAGGTQYF. In nucleotides, the CDR3 is TGTGCCAGCAGTCCGGCAGGGGGTACGCAGTATTTT.

This clonotype was detected a few times. The J gene is TRBJ1-6, the V gene TRBV2, with D possibly TRBD1 on 5 matching bases. CDR3 length: 15 amino acids. CDR1 SNHLY and CDR2 FYNNEI come from the germline V gene. Trimming shortened V by 6 bases and J by 0 bases, and 9 bases separated the two germline ends. This CDR3 is CASRTDSSYNSPLHF. CDR3 bases: TGTGCCAGCAGGACAGATAGCTCCTATAATTCACCCCTCCACTTT.

This chain links TRBV19 with TRBJ2-3; D possibly matches TRBD1 or TRBD2 (5 bases each). CDR3 length: 15 residues. Germline lookup yields CDR1 LNHDA and CDR2 SQIVND (reference sequence). Trimming removed 7 bases at V and 1 base at J, with 15 bases between. The CDR3 coding sequence is TGTGCCAGTAACCGAGGGACGTCTGGCACAGATACGCAGTATTTT. It is translated as CASNRGTSGTDTQYF.

This clonotype was counted between two and nine times. The chain combines TRBV20-1 with TRBJ2-7; TRBD2 is a possible D gene (5 bases). This CDR3 is built from 12 residues. V was clipped by 5 bases and J by 4 bases, with 12 bases between them. Germline CDR1 and CDR2: DFQATT and SNEGSKA (reference sequence). The CDR3 is CSAAGPSYEQYF. CDR3 DNA: TGCAGTGCTGCGGGCCCCAGTTACGAGCAGTACTTC.

The genes are TRBV18 and TRBJ2-3, with D tentatively TRBD1 (5 bases). In germline, CDR1 is KGHSH, CDR2 LQKENI. The ends were cut back, 4 bases at V and 0 bases at J, with 14 bases in the middle. This CDR3 contains 16 residues. The CDR3 sequence: CASSLRQLISTDTQYF. CDR3 nucleotides: TGTGCCAGCTCACTTAGACAGCTCATTAGCACAGATACGCAGTATTTT.

This clonotype was counted between two and nine times. The genes are TRBV23-1 and TRBJ2-3; D possibly corresponds to TRBD2 (6 bases). TRBV23-1 is an ORF for which the function is uncertain. The CDR3 consists of 18 residues. V lost 3 bases to trimming and J lost 5 bases, with 24 bases between them. This CDR3 reads CASSHRLDYQRIRDTQYF. The CDR3 nucleotides read TGCGCCAGCAGTCATAGGTTGGACTATCAAAGGATCAGAGATACGCAGTATTTT.

The chain links TRBV7-3 to TRBJ2-2, with D possibly TRBD1 on 6 matching bases. The germline gives CDR1 SGHTA, CDR2 FQGTGA. Trimming took off 7 bases at V and 4 bases at J, with 13 bases between the two ends. The CDR3 sequence is 14 residues long. The CDR3 nucleotides are TGTGCCAGCAAGAGGACAGTAGTCACCGGGGAGCTGTTTTTT. It yields the protein CASKRTVVTGELFF.

This clonotype is a singleton in its sample. This chain links TRBV20-1 with TRBJ1-1, with D unclear. Germline CDR1 reads DFQATT; CDR2 reads SNEGSKA (reference sequence). This CDR3 comprises 14 residues. Trimming took off 3 bases at V and 1 base at J, with 12 bases between the two ends. DNA of the CDR3: TGCAGTGCTAGCTTCTTCGGACCGAACACTGAAGCTTTCTTT. Protein: CSASFFGPNTEAFF.